This paragraph covers one T cell receptor (beta chain) sequence. This sample was taken from a study of control samples from healthy donors and cancer patients. V was cut by 9 bases and J by 4 bases, with 13 bases left in between. This CDR3 comprises 13 residues. The germline V gene encodes CDR1 KGHDR and CDR2 SFDVKD. Profiling relied on immunoSEQ multiplex PCR, and the TCRdb table lists in-frame clones only, not all of them. The sample shows approximately 49,000 clones, 80% to 90% of them seen only once. The sequencing sample was made of PBMCs. This TCR was sampled from a woman in her fifties or sixties with lung cancer. V gene TRBV24-1 combines with J gene TRBJ2-3; D not certain. CDR3 region: CATAARVADTQYF. The CDR3 region has the DNA TGTGCCACCGCCGCTCGAGTTGCAGATACGCAGTATTTT.